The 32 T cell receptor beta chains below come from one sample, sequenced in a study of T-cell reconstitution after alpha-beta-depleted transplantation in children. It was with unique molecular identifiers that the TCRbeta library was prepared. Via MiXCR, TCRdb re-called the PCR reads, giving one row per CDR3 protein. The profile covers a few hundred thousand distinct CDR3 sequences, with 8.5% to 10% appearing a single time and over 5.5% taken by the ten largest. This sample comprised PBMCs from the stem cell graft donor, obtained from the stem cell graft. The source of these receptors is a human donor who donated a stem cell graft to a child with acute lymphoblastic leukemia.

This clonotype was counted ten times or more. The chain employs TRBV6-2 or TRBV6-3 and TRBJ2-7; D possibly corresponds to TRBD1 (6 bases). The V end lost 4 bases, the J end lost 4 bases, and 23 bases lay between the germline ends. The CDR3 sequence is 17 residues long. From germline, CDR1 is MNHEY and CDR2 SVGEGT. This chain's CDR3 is CASSFLSNVDRPYEQYF. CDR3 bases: TGTGCCAGCAGTTTTCTCTCGAACGTGGACAGACCGTACGAGCAGTACTTC.

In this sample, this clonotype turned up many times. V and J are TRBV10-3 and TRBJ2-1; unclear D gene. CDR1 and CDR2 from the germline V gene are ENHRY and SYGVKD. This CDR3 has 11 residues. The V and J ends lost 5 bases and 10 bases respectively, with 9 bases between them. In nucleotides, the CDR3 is TGTGCCATCAGTACAAAGGCGGAGCAGTTCTTC. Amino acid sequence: CAISTKAEQFF.

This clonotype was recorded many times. The CDR3 reads CASSLTGDSGNTIYF. CDR3 nucleotide sequence: TGTGCCAGCAGCTTGACAGGGGACTCTGGAAACACCATATATTTT. The chain has TRBV5-4 and TRBJ1-3; 7 positions match TRBD1. J gave up 0 bases and V 1 base, and 1 base lay outside the gene matches. This CDR3 has 15 residues. In germline, CDR1 is SGHNT, CDR2 YYREEE (reference sequence).

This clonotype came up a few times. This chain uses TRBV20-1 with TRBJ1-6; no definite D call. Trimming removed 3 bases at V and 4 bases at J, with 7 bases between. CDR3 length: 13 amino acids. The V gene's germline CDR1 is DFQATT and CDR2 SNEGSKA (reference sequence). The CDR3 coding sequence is TGCAGTGCTAGTCCGGGTTATAATTCACCCCTCCACTTT. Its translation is CSASPGYNSPLHF.

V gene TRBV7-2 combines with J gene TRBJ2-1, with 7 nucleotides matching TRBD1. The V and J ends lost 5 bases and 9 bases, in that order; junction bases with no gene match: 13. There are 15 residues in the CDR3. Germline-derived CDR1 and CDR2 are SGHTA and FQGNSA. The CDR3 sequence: CASSASTGSSAEQFF. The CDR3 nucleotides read TGTGCCAGCAGCGCATCGACAGGGAGCTCCGCTGAGCAGTTCTTC.

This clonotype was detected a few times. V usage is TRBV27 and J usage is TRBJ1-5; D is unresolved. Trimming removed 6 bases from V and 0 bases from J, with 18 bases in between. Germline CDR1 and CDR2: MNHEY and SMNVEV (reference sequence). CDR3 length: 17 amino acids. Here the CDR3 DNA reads TGTGCCAGCAGCACCCATTTTGGACCGTATAGCAATCAGCCCCAGCATTTT. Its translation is CASSTHFGPYSNQPQHF.

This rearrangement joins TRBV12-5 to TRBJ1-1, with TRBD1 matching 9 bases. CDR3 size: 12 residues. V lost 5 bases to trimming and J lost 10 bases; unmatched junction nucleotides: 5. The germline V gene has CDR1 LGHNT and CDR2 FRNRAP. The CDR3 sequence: CASGNRGRRAFF. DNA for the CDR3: TGTGCTAGTGGTAACAGGGGGCGAAGAGCTTTCTTT.

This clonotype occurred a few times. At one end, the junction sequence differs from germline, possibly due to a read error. The CDR3 DNA reads TGCGCCAGCAGCTGGGGGTTCGAGGGGAACCCTGAAGCTTTCTTT. It codes for CASSWGFEGNPEAFF. The chain has TRBV5-1 and TRBJ1-1; tentative D call: TRBD1 (5 bases). Germline V lookup: CDR1 SGHRS, CDR2 YFSETQ. This CDR3 spans 15 amino acids.

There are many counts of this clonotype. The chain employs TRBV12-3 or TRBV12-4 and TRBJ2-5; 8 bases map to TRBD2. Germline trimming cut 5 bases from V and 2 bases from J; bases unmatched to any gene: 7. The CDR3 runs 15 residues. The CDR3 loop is CASSPSTGGQETQYF. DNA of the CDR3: TGTGCCAGCAGTCCAAGTACGGGAGGGCAAGAGACCCAGTACTTC.

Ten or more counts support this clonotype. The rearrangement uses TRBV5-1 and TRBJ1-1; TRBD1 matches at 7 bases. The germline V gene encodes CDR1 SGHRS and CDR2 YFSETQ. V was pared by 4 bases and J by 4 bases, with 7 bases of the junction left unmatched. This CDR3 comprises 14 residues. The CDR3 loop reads CASSPHQGGTEAFF. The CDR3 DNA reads TGCGCCAGCAGCCCGCATCAGGGGGGCACTGAAGCTTTCTTT.

CDR3 sequence reads: CASSPRQGRAEAFF. In DNA, the CDR3 is TGTGCCAGCAGTCCCCGACAGGGAAGGGCTGAAGCTTTCTTT. V and J are TRBV12-3 or TRBV12-4 and TRBJ1-1; 7 bases map to TRBD1. The CDR3 runs 14 residues. With 5 bases clipped from V and 6 bases from J, the junction kept 9 bases outside the gene matches.

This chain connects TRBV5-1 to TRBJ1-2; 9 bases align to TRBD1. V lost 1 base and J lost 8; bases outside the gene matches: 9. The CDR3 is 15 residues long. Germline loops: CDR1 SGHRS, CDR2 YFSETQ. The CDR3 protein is CASSLSWGQGRGYTF. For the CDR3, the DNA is TGCGCCAGCAGCTTGTCTTGGGGACAGGGTCGGGGCTACACCTTC.

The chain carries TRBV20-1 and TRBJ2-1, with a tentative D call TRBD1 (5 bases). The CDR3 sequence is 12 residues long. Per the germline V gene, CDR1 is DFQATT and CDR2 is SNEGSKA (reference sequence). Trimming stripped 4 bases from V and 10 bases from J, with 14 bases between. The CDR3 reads CSAKRNRTEQFF. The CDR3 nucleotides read TGCAGTGCTAAGAGAAATCGGACAGAGCAGTTCTTC.

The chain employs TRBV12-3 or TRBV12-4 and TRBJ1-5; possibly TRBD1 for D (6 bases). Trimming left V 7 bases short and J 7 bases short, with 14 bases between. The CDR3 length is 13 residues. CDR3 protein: CASNLQGRQPQHF. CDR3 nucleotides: TGTGCCAGCAACCTACAGGGTAGGCAGCCCCAGCATTTT.

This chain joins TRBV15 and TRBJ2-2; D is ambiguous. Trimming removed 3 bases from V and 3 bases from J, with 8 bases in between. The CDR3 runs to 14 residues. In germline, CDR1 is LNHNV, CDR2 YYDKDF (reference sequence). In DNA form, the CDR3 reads TGTGCCACCAGCAGGGGCACCGACACCGGGGAGCTGTTTTTT. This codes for CATSRGTDTGELFF.

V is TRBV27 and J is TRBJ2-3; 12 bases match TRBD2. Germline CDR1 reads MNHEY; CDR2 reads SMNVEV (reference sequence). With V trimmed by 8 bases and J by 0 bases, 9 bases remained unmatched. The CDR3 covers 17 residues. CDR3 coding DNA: TGTGCCAGCGGTAGAAGACTAGCGGGGGAGAGCACAGATACGCAGTATTTT. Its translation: CASGRRLAGESTDTQYF.

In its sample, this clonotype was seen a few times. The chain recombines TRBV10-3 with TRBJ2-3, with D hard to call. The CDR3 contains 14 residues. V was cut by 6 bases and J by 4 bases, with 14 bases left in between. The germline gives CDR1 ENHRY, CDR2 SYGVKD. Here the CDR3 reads CAISRTAAADTQYF. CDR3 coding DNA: TGTGCCATCAGCCGGACCGCTGCGGCAGATACGCAGTATTTT.

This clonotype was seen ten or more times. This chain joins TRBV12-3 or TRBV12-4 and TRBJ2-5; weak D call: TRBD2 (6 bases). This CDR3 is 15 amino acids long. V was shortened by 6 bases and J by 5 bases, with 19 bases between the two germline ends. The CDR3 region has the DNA TGTGCCAGCAGCCTTACTAGCCCAGGCTCGGAGACCCAGTACTTC. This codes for CASSLTSPGSETQYF.

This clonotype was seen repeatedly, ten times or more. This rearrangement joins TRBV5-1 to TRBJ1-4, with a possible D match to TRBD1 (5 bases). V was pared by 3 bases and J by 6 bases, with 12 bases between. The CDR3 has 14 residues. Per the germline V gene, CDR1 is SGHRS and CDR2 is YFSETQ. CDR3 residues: CASSSTVTDEKLFF. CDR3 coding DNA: TGCGCCAGCAGCTCGACAGTCACGGATGAAAAACTGTTTTTT. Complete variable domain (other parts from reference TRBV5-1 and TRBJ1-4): KAGVTQTPRYLIKTRGQQVTLSCSPISGHRSVSWYQQTPGQGLQFLFEYFSETQRNKGNFPGRFSGRQFSNSRSEMNVSTLELGDSALYLCASSSTVTDEKLFFGSGTQLSVL.

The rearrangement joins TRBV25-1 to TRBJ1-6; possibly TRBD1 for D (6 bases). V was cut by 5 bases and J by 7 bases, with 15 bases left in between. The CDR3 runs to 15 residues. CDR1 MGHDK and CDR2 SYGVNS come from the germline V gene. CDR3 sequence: CASSTRRGGNSPLHF. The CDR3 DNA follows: TGTGCCAGCAGTACCCGCAGGGGCGGGAATTCACCCCTCCACTTT.

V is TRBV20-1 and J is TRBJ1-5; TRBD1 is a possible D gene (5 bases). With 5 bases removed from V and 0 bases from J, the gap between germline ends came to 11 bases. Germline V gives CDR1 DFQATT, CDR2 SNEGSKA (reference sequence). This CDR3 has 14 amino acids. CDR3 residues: CSAFSTDSNQPQHF. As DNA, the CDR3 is TGCAGTGCTTTCTCGACAGATAGCAATCAGCCCCAGCATTTT.

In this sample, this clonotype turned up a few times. CDR3 protein: CASSLFRGTGYNEQFF. CDR3 in DNA: TGTGCCAGCAGCTTATTCAGAGGGACAGGGTACAATGAGCAGTTCTTC. This sequence joins TRBV7-2 and TRBJ2-1, with TRBD1 matching over 9 bases. V was pared by 2 bases and J by 4 bases, with 6 bases of the junction left unmatched. The V gene's germline CDR1 is SGHTA and CDR2 FQGNSA. The CDR3 contains 16 residues.

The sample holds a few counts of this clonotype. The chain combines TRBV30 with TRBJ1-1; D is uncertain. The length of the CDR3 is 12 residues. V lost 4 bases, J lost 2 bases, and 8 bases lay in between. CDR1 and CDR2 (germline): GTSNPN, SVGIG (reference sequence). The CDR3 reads CAWTLQNTEAFF. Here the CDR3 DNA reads TGTGCCTGGACCCTACAAAACACTGAAGCTTTCTTT.

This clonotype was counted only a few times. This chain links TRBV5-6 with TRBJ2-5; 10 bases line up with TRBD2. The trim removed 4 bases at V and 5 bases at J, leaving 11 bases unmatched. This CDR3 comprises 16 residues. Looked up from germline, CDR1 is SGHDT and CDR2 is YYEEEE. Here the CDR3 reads CASSPAGTSVWETQYF. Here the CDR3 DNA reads TGTGCCAGCAGCCCCGCCGGGACTAGCGTTTGGGAGACCCAGTACTTC.

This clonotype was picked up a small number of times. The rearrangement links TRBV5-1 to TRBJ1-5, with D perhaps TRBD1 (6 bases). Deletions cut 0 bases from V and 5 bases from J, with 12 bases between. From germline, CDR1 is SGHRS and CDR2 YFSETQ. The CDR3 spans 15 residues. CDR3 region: CASSLEGGGHQPQHF. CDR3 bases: TGCGCCAGCAGCTTGGAGGGCGGGGGGCATCAGCCCCAGCATTTT.

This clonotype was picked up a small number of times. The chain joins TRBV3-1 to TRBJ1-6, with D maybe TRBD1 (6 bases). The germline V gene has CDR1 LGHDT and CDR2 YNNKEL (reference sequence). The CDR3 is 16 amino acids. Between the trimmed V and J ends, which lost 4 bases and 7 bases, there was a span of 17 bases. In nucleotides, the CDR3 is TGTGCCAGCAGCCCCGAGGTCCAGGGGATCAATTCACCCCTCCACTTT. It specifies CASSPEVQGINSPLHF.

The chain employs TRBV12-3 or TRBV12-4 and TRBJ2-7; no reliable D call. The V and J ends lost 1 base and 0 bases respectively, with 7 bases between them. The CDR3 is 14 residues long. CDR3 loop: CASSLGQISYEQYF. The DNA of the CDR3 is TGTGCCAGCAGTTTAGGGCAGATCTCCTACGAGCAGTACTTC.

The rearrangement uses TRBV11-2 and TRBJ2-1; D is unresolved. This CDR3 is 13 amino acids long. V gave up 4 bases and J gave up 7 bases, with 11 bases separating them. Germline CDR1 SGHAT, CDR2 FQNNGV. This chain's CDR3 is CASSSDLGNEQFF. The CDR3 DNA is TGTGCCAGCAGCTCTGATTTGGGGAATGAGCAGTTCTTC.

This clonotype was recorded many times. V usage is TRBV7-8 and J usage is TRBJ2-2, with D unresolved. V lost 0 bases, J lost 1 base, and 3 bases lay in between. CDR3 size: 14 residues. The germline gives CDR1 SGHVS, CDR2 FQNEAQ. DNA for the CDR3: TGTGCCAGCAGCTTAGCGGGGAACACCGGGGAGCTGTTTTTT. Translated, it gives CASSLAGNTGELFF. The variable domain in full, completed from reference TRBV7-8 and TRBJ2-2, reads GAGVSQSPRYKVAKRGQDVALRCDPISGHVSLFWYQQALGQGPEFLTYFQNEAQLDKSGLPSDRFFAERPEGSVSTLKIQRTQQEDSAVYLCASSLAGNTGELFFGEGSRLTVL.

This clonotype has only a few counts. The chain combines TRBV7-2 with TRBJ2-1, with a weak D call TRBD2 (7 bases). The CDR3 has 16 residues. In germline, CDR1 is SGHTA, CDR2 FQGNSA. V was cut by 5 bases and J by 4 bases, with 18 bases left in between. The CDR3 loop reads CASSRGSGTRYNEQFF. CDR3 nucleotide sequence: TGTGCCAGCAGCCGAGGCAGCGGGACACGGTACAATGAGCAGTTCTTC.

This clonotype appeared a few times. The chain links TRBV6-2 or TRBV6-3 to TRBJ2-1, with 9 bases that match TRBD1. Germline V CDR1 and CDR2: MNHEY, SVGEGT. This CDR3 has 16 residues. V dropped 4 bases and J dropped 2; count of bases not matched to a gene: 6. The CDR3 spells CASSSWGTGTYNEQFF. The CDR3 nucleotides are TGTGCCAGCAGTTCATGGGGGACAGGGACCTACAATGAGCAGTTCTTC.

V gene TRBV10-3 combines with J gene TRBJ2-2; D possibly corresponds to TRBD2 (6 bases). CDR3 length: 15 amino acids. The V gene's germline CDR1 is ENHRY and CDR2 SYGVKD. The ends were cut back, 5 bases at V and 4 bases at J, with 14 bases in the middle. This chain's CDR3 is CAISLGTSSTGELFF. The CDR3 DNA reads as TGTGCCATCAGTCTCGGGACTTCCAGCACCGGGGAGCTGTTTTTT.